This passage covers 10 T cell receptor beta chains from one sample sequenced in a study of read filtering for tumor transcriptome and immune sequencing (TCRdb year 2020). TCRdb records Illumina HiSeq 4000 as the sequencer. TCR libraries were constructed from approximately 360 ng RNA using the Immunoverse kit, and molecular barcoded adaptors covering alpha/delta and beta/gamma chains were employed. Using fastp at Q25 and MiXCR, TCRdb reprocessed the public reads and kept productive beta chains. Identical CDR3 proteins give one entry, which carries the most common genes and DNA. The sample records tens of thousands of distinct CDR3 sequences, under 20% of which are singletons. The top ten hold around 15% of the sample. The sequenced sample consisted of a population of CD138-negative cells sorted from bone marrow. What the cell subset or site label conveys for this sample: bone marrow mononuclear cells depleted of CD138+ plasma/myeloma cells by negative magnetic selection. These receptors all stem from a donor at least 40 years old with multiple myeloma.

This clonotype was picked up many times. CDR3 nucleotides: TGTGCCAGCAGCGTGTCCGGGGGGGCGGAGACCCAGTACTTC. Amino acids: CASSVSGGAETQYF. The chain employs TRBV9 and TRBJ2-5, with 8 bases identical to TRBD2. The trim removed 2 bases at V and 5 bases at J, leaving 5 bases unmatched. Germline V lookup: CDR1 SGDLS, CDR2 YYNGEE. The CDR3 has 14 amino acids. Combining the CDR3 with reference TRBV9 and TRBJ2-5 gives the whole variable domain DSGVTQTPKHLITATGQRVTLRCSPRSGDLSVYWYQQSLDQGLQFLIQYYNGEERAKGNILERFSAQQFPDLHSELNLSSLELGDSALYFCASSVSGGAETQYFGPGTRLLVL.

On this clonotype itself: Just one base apart from a much larger clone, this may be a read error. This chain links TRBV6-6 with TRBJ2-3; a possible D gene is TRBD2 (7 bases). The CDR3 runs 16 residues. The ends were cut back, 5 bases at V and 2 bases at J, with 17 bases in the middle. Germline-derived CDR1 and CDR2 are MNHNY and SVGAGI (reference sequence). CDR3 sequence: CASSPQQGGVTDTQYF. The DNA of the CDR3 is TGTGCCAGCAGTCCTCAACAGGGAGGGGTCACAGATACGCAGTATTTT.

This clonotype was seen repeatedly, ten times or more. The chain uses TRBV11-2 and TRBJ2-1, with 8 positions matching TRBD2. Per the germline V gene, CDR1 is SGHAT and CDR2 is FQNNGV. Germline trimming cut 5 bases from V and 9 bases from J; bases unmatched to any gene: 12. The CDR3 has 15 residues. CDR3 region: CASSLVGSGMAEQFF. The CDR3 DNA follows: TGTGCCAGCAGCCTGGTTGGTAGCGGGATGGCTGAGCAGTTCTTC.

This clonotype was seen a handful of times. The chain uses TRBV12-3 or TRBV12-4 and TRBJ1-5; D may be TRBD1 (6 bases). V was trimmed by 4 bases and J by 0 bases, leaving 22 bases between them. This CDR3 spans 19 amino acids. CDR3 nucleotides: TGTGCCAGCAGTTCCTCCCTTCAGGGGCGCGGGGCTAGCAATCAGCCCCAGCATTTT. This gives the protein CASSSSLQGRGASNQPQHF.

As regards this clonotype: This may be a read error: a much more frequent sequence differs by one nucleotide. The chain combines TRBV7-9 with TRBJ2-5; possibly TRBD2 for D (6 bases). The CDR3 has 14 residues. V was cut by 8 bases and J by 5 bases, with 18 bases left in between. Germline assignment: CDR1 SEHNR and CDR2 FQNEAQ (reference sequence). CDR3 sequence: CASGSPGEVETQYF. CDR3 nucleotides: TGTGCCAGCGGCTCCCCCGGGGAGGTGGAGACCCAGTACTTC.

This clonotype was recorded many times. CDR3 region: CASSSTGRGGTDTQYF. CDR3 coding DNA: TGTGCCAGCTCATCCACAGGGCGAGGGGGCACAGATACGCAGTATTTT. The V and J genes are TRBV18 and TRBJ2-3; possibly TRBD1 for D (6 bases). Deletions cut 5 bases from V and 1 base from J, with 16 bases between. The CDR3 runs 16 residues. Germline lookup yields CDR1 KGHSH and CDR2 LQKENI.

This clonotype was counted many times. The DNA of the CDR3 is TGCAGTGCTAATCCGACCATCAGGACTAGCGTTGTCGAGCAGTACTTC. Translated: CSANPTIRTSVVEQYF. The V call is TRBV20-1, the J call TRBJ2-7; 9 bases align to TRBD2. There are 16 residues in the CDR3. Germline loops: CDR1 DFQATT, CDR2 SNEGSKA (reference sequence). The V and J ends lost 4 bases and 6 bases, in that order; junction bases with no gene match: 16.

This clonotype appeared many times. The chain has TRBV5-4 and TRBJ2-7, with D uncertain. V dropped 5 bases and J dropped 1 base, with 10 bases sitting between them. Germline-derived CDR1 and CDR2 are SGHNT and YYREEE (reference sequence). CDR3 length equals 13 residues. This CDR3 is CASSSPRSYEQYF. The CDR3 bases are TGTGCCAGCAGTAGCCCTAGGTCCTACGAGCAGTACTTC. Full variable domain (missing parts from reference TRBV5-4 and TRBJ2-7): ETGVTQSPTHLIKTRGQQVTLRCSSQSGHNTVSWYQQALGQGPQFIFQYYREEENGRGNFPPRFSGLQFPNYSSELNVNALELDDSALYLCASSSPRSYEQYFGPGTRLTVT.

This clonotype showed up just a few times. J is TRBJ2-4 and V is TRBV20-1; D may be TRBD2 (6 bases). This CDR3 has 13 amino acids. V dropped 8 bases and J dropped 6 bases, with 17 bases sitting between them. Germline CDR1 DFQATT, CDR2 SNEGSKA (reference sequence). CDR3 DNA sequence: TGCAGTATTCGCGGTCCGACTAGAAACATTCAGTACTTC. It specifies CSIRGPTRNIQYF.

This clonotype was detected many times. CDR3 nucleotides: TGTGCCAGCAGTGACATCACAGATACGCAGTATTTT. It translates to CASSDITDTQYF. The chain carries TRBV25-1 and TRBJ2-3; D remains ambiguous. The V gene's germline CDR1 is MGHDK and CDR2 SYGVNS. The length of the CDR3 is 12 residues. V lost 3 bases and J lost 2, with 3 bases in between.